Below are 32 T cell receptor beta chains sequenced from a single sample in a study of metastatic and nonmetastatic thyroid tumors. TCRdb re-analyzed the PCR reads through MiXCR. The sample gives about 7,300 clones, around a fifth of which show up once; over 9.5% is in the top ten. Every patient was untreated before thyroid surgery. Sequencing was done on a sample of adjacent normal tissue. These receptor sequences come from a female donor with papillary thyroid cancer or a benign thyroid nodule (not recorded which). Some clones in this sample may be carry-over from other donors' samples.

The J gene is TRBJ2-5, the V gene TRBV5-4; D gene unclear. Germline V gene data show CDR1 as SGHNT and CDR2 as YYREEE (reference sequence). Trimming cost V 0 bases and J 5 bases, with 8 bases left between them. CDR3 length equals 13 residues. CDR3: CASSLGRAETQYF. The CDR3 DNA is TGTGCCAGCAGCTTGGGCCGGGCGGAGACCCAGTACTTC.

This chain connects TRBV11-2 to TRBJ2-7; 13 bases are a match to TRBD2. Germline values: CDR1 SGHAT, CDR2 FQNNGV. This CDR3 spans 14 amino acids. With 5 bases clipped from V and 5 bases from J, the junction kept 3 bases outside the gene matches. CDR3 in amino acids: CASSTSGGADEQYF. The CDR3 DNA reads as TGTGCCAGCAGCACTAGCGGGGGGGCTGACGAGCAGTACTTC.

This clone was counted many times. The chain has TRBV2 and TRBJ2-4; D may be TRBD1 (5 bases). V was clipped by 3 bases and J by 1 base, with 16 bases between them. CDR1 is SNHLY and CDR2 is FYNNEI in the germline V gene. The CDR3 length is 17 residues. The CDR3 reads CASSEMGQGSAKNIQYF. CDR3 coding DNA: TGTGCCAGCAGTGAGATGGGGCAGGGCTCGGCCAAAAACATTCAGTACTTC.

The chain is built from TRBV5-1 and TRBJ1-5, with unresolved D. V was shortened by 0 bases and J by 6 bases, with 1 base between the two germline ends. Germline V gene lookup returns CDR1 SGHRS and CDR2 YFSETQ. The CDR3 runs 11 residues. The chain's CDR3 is CASSLAQPQHF. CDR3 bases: TGCGCCAGCAGCTTGGCTCAGCCCCAGCATTTT.

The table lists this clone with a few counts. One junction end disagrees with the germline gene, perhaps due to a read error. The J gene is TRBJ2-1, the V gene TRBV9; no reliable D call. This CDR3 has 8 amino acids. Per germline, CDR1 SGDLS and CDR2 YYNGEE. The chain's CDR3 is CASSFPRF. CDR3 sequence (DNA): TGCGCCAGCAGCTTCCCCCGATTC.

The CDR3 DNA reads TGTGCCAGCATGAAATGGGGGGCGAATGAGCAGTTCTTC. Residues: CASMKWGANEQFF. This rearrangement joins TRBV7-3 to TRBJ2-1; either TRBD1 or TRBD2 may supply D (6 bases each). Germline V gene sequence: CDR1 SGHTA, CDR2 FQGTGA. V lost 7 bases, J lost 7 bases, and 14 bases lay in between. This CDR3 spans 13 amino acids.

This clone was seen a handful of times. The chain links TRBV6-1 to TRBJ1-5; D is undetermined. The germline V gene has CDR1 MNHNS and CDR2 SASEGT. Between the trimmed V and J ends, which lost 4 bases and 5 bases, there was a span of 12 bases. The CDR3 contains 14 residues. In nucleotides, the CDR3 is TGTGCCAGCAGTGTTCGAGGGCTCGATCAGCCCCAGCATTTT. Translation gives CASSVRGLDQPQHF.

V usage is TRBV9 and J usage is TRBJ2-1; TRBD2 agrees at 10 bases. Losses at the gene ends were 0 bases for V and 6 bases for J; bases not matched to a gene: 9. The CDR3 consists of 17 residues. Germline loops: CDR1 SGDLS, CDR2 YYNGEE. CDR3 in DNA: TGTGCCAGCAGCGTAGGAGCGGGGGGGCCGAGTGGCAATGAGCAGTTCTTC. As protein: CASSVGAGGPSGNEQFF.

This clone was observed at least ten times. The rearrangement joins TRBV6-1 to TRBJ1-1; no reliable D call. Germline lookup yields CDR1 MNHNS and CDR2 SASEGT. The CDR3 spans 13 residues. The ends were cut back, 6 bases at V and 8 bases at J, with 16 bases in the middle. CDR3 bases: TGTGCCAGCAGCCGACCCCCCGGCGGCGAAGCTTTCTTT. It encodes CASSRPPGGEAFF.

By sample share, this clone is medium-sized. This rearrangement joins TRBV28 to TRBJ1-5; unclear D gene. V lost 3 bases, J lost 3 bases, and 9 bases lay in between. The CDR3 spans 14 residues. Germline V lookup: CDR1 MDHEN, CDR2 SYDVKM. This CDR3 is CASSLYQLNQPQHF. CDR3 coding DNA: TGTGCCAGCAGTTTGTATCAGCTCAATCAGCCCCAGCATTTT.

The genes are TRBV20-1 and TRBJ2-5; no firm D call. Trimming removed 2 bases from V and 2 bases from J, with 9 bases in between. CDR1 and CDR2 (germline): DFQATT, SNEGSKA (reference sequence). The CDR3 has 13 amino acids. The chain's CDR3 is CSARPSGQETQYF. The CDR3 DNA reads TGCAGTGCTAGACCGTCAGGACAAGAGACCCAGTACTTC.

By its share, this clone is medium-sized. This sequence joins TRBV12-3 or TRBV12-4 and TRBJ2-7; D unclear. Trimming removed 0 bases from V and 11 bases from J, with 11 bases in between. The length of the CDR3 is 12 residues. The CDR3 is CASSLAEQFKYF. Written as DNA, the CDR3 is TGTGCCAGCAGTTTAGCGGAGCAGTTTAAGTACTTC.

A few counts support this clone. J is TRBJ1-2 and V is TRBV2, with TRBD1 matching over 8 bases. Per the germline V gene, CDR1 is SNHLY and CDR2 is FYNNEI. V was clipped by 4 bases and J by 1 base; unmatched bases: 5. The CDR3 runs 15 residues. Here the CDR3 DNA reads TGTGCCAGCAGTGCCGGGACAGGTTTTAACTATGGCTACACCTTC. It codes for CASSAGTGFNYGYTF.

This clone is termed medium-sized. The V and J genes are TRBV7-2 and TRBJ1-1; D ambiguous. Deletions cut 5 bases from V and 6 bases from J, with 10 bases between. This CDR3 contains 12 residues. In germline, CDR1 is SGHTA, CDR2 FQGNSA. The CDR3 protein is CASSPTLSEAFF. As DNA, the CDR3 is TGTGCCAGCAGCCCGACATTATCTGAAGCTTTCTTT.

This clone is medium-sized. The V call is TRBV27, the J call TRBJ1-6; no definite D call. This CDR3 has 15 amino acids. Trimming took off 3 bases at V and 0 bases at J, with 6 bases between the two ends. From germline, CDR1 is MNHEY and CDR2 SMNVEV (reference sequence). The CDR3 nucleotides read TGTGCCAGCAGTTTCAAGGGCTCCTATAATTCACCCCTCCACTTT. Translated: CASSFKGSYNSPLHF.

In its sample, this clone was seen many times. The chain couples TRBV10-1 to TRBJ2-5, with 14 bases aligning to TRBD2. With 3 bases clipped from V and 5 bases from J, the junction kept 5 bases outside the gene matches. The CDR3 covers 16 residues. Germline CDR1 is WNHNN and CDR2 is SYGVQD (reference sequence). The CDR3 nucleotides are TGCGCCAGCAGTGACGGGACTAGCGGGGGACTTGAGACCCAGTACTTC. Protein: CASSDGTSGGLETQYF.

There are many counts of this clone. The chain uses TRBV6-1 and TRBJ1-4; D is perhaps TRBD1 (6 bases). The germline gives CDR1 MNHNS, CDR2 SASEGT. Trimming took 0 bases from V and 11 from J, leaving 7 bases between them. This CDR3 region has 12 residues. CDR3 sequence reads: CASSEAGGKLFF. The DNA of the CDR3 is TGTGCCAGCAGTGAAGCAGGGGGGAAACTGTTTTTT.

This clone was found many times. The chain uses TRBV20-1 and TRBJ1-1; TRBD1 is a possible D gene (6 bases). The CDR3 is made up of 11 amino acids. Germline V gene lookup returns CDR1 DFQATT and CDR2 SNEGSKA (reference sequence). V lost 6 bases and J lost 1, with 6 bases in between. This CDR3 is CSAGGNTEAFF. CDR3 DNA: TGCAGTGCAGGGGGGAACACTGAAGCTTTCTTT.

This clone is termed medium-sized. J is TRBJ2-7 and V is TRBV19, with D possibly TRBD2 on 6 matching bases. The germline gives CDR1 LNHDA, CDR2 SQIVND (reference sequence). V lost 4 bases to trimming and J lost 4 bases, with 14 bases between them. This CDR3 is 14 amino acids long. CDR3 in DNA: TGTGCCAGTAGTACCCCATTAGCGGTTTACGAGCAGTACTTC. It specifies CASSTPLAVYEQYF. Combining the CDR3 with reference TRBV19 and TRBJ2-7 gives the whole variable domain DGGITQSPKYLFRKEGQNVTLSCEQNLNHDAMYWYRQDPGQGLRLIYYSQIVNDFQKGDIAEGYSVSREKKESFPLTVTSAQKNPTAFYLCASSTPLAVYEQYFGPGTRLTVT.

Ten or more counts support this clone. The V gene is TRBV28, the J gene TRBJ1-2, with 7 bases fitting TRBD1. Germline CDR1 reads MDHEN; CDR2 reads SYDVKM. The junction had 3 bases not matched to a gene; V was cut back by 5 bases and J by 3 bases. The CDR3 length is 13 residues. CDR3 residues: CASSTQGDYGYTF. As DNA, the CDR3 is TGTGCCAGCAGTACGCAGGGGGACTATGGCTACACCTTC.

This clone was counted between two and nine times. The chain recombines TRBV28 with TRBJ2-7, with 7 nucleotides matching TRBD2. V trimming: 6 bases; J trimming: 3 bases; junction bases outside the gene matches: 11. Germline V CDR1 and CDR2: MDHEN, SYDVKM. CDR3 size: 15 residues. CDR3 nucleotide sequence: TGTGCCAGCAGCACGGGTGGGGGGGGGAACTACGAGCAGTACTTC. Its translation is CASSTGGGGNYEQYF.

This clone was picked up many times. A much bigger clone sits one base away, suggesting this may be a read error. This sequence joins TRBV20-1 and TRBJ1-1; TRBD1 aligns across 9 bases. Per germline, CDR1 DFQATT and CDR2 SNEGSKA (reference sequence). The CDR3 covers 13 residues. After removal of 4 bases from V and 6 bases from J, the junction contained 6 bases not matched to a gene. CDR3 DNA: TGCAGTGCTATGGGGACAGGGTTGGCTGAAGCTTTCTTT. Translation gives CSAMGTGLAEAFF.

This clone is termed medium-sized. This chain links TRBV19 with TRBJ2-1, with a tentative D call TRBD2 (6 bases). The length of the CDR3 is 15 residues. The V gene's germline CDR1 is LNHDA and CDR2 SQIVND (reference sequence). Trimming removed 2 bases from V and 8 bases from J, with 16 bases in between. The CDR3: CASSISAQRVDEQFF. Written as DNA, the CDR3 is TGTGCCAGTAGTATATCGGCTCAGCGGGTCGATGAGCAGTTCTTC.

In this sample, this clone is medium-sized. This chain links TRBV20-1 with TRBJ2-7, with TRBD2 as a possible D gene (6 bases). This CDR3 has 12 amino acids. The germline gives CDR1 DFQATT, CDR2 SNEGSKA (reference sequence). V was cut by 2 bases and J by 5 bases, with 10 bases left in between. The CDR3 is CSARRDFNEQYF. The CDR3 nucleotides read TGCAGTGCTAGAAGGGACTTTAACGAGCAGTACTTC.

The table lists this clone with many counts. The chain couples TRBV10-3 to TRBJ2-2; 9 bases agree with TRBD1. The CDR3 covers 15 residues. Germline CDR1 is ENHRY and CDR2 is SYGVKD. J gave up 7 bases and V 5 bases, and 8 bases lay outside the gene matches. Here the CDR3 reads CAISPGQGDGGELFF. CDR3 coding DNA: TGTGCCATCAGTCCGGGACAGGGTGACGGCGGGGAGCTGTTTTTT.

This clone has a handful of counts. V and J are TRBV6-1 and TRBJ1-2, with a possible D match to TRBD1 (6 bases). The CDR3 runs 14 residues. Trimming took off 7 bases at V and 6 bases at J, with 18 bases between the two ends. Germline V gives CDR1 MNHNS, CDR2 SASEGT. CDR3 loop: CASNSGGGTDGYTF. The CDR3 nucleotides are TGTGCCAGCAATTCGGGGGGGGGCACTGATGGCTACACCTTC.

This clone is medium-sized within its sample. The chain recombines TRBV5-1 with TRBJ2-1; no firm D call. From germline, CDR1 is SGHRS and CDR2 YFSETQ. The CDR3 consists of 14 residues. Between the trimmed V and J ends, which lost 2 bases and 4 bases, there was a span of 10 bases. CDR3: CASSFRTEYNEQFF. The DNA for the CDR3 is TGCGCCAGCAGCTTCAGGACGGAATACAATGAGCAGTTCTTC.

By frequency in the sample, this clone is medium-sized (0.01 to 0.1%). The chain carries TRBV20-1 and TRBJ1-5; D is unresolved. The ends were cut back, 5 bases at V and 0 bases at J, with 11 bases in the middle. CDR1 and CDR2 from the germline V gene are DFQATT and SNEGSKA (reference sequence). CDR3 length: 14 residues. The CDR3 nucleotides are TGCAGTGCTGCGGTGCCGTATAGCAATCAGCCCCAGCATTTT. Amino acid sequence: CSAAVPYSNQPQHF.

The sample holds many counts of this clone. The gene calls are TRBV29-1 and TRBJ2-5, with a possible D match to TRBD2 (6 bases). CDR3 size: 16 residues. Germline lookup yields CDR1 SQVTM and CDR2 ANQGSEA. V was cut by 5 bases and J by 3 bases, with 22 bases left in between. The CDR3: CSVYGGRERAKETQYF. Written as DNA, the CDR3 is TGCAGCGTTTACGGGGGTCGGGAGAGGGCTAAAGAGACCCAGTACTTC.

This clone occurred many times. The CDR3 sequence is CSARTGGYNEQFF. CDR3 bases: TGCAGTGCTAGGACAGGGGGCTACAATGAGCAGTTCTTC. This chain uses TRBV20-1 with TRBJ2-1, with 9 bases aligning to TRBD1. V was clipped by 3 bases and J by 3 bases; unmatched bases: 0. This CDR3 spans 13 amino acids. The germline V gene encodes CDR1 DFQATT and CDR2 SNEGSKA (reference sequence).

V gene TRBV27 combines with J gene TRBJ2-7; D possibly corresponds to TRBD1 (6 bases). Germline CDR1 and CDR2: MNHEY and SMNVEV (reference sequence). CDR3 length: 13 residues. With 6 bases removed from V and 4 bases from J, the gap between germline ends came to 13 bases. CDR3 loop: CASSTFRGYEQYF. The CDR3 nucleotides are TGTGCCAGCAGCACCTTCAGGGGATACGAGCAGTACTTC.

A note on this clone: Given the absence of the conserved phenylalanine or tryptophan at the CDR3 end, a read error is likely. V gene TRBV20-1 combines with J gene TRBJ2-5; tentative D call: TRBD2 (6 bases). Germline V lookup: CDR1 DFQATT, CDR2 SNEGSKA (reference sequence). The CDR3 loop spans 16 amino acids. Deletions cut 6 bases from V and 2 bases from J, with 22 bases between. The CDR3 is CSAGGRALGEQETQYL. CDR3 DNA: TGCAGTGCGGGAGGCAGGGCCTTGGGGGAACAAGAGACCCAGTACCTC.